These T cell receptor beta chains were read from a single sample in a study of shared T cell receptors in the human thymus. The repertoire was sequenced with immunoSEQ multiplex PCR; TCRdb's copy has only in-frame clones and lacks some. Among under 850,000 clones listed, roughly 90% were seen once. This sample was shared with a second study, whose subject was human thymus T cells.

The sequenced sample was thymocytes. These TCRs come from a boy under three years old with a congenital heart defect. Both conserved end residues are part of each CDR3. A D gene is named only where the DNA matches it firmly. Clone size, where shown, is once, few, many, or a class for clones that have expanded.

TRBV6-4	TRBJ2-1	once	TRBD2	TGTGCCAGCAGTGACCCCCCTTTAGCGGGAATCAATGAGCAGTTCTTC	CASSDPPLAGINEQFF
TRBV28	TRBJ1-5	few	NA	TGTGCCAGCAGCCGGGGGAATCAGCCCCAGCATTTT	CASSRGNQPQHF
TRBV7-9	TRBJ1-1	once	NA	TGTGCCAGCAGCCCGACGGGGGGGGGCGTTGAAGCTTTCTTT	CASSPTGGGVEAFF
TRBV5-6	TRBJ2-1	NA	TRBD1	TGTGCCAGCAGCCCGCGGACAGGGCAGTACAATGAGCAGTTCTTC	CASSPRTGQYNEQFF
TRBV4-3	TRBJ1-2	NA	NA	TGCGCCAGCAGTCAAGTTTGGCCAGGCTATGGCTACACCTTC	CASSQVWPGYGYTF
TRBV6-1	TRBJ1-5	NA	NA	TGTGCCACCATTCAGCAGGATCAGCCCCAGCATTTT	CATIQQDQPQHF
TRBV29-1	TRBJ2-1	NA	TRBD1	TGCAGTATTGACAGGGAAGACTACAATGAGCAGTTCTTC	CSIDREDYNEQFF
TRBV28	TRBJ2-4	NA	NA	TGTGCCAGCAGTTACCAGGGGGCCAAAAACATTCAGTACTTC	CASSYQGAKNIQYF
TRBV4-3	TRBJ2-2	NA	TRBD2	TGCGCCAGCAGCCAAGATGGCGGACTAGCGGGAAATGGCGGGGAGCTGTTTTTT	CASSQDGGLAGNGGELFF
TRBV21-1	TRBJ1-1	NA	NA	TGTGCCAGCAGCCCCTCCCAGGGGGTGAGCACTGAAGCTTTCTTT	CASSPSQGVSTEAFF
TRBV10-3	TRBJ1-2	NA	NA	TGTGCCATCAGTGGGGGGCCATCCGGCTACACCTTC	CAISGGPSGYTF
TRBV27	TRBJ1-2	NA	NA	TGTGCCAGCAGTCATATTACAGGGTTCGGGGGCTACACCTTC	CASSHITGFGGYTF
TRBV5-1	TRBJ2-1	NA	NA	TGCGCCAGCAGCAACGGGACATACTGGGTCAATGAGCAGTTCTTC	CASSNGTYWVNEQFF
TRBV5-5	TRBJ2-4	few	NA	TGTGCCAGCAGCGACGCAGGACAGCGGTACTCAATTCAGTACTTC	CASSDAGQRYSIQYF
TRBV4-2	TRBJ2-5	NA	TRBD2	TGTGCCAGCAGCCAAGAAGGGCGGGAGTACGTGAGAGAGACCCAGTACTTC	CASSQEGREYVRETQYF
TRBV4-1	TRBJ2-2	few	NA	TGCGCCAGCAGCCAAGAGGAGGGAGGCGGCACCGGGGAGCTGTTTTTT	CASSQEEGGGTGELFF
TRBV9	TRBJ1-2	NA	NA	TGTGCCAGCAGCGTAGGTGACAGGTGCGGTGATGGCTACACCTTC	CASSVGDRCGDGYTF
TRBV7-8	TRBJ2-3	NA	NA	TGTGCCAGCAGCTTAGGACAGACGTGGTATTTT	CASSLGQTWYF
TRBV7-6	TRBJ2-1	NA	TRBD2	TGTGCCAGCAGCTTAGATTCTCTAGCGGGCTTCAATGAGCAGTTCTTC	CASSLDSLAGFNEQFF
TRBV30	TRBJ1-4	NA	TRBD1	TGTGCCTGGGTTGGACAGGGGGGAAAACTGTTTTTT	CAWVGQGGKLFF
TRBV27	TRBJ2-5	NA	NA	TGTGCCAGCAGTTGCGGCGGGAAGCAAGAGCAGTACTTC	CASSCGGKQEQYF
TRBV27	TRBJ1-1	NA	TRBD1	TGTGCCAGCAGTTCGCCTCAGGGGGCTGAAGCTTTCTTT	CASSSPQGAEAFF
TRBV5-4	TRBJ1-2	NA	NA	TGTGCCATCCCACCCCGAGGTGCTAACTATGGCTACACCTTC	CAIPPRGANYGYTF
TRBV19	TRBJ2-1	NA	TRBD2	TGTGCCGCCTCCGGACTAGCGGGCCCCAATGAGCAGTTCTTC	CAASGLAGPNEQFF
TRBV28	TRBJ1-1	NA	TRBD1	TGTGCCAGCAGGACAGGGGAGAGGGACGCTGAAGCTTTCTTT	CASRTGERDAEAFF
TRBV27	TRBJ2-1	NA	TRBD1	TGTGCCGGCAGTTTATCAGGGGGATATGGGAATGAGCAGTTCTTC	CAGSLSGGYGNEQFF
TRBV27	TRBJ2-7	NA	NA	TGTGCCAGCAGTTTGGCAGGCCCGTCGGCAGGCGAGCAGTACTTC	CASSLAGPSAGEQYF
TRBV6-1	TRBJ1-5	once	NA	TGTGCCAGCAGTGAGGGAGGGACTAGCAATCAGCCCCAGCATTTT	CASSEGGTSNQPQHF
TRBV7-2	TRBJ2-7	NA	TRBD1	TGTGCCAGCAGCCCAGAACCCGACAGGGTATGGGGCGAGCAGTACTTC	CASSPEPDRVWGEQYF
TRBV4-3	TRBJ1-5	NA	TRBD1	TGCGCCAGCAGCCTCCGCGTCGGGGGACAGGGGTACAGTCAGCCCCAGCATTTT	CASSLRVGGQGYSQPQHF
TRBV4-2	TRBJ1-1	NA	NA	TGTGCCAGCAGCCAAGTAAAGAACACTGAAGCTTTCTTT	CASSQVKNTEAFF
TRBV5-1	TRBJ2-1	NA	TRBD2	TGCGCCAGCAGCTTGGGTGCTAGCGGGAGGGAGGTCTACAATGAGCAGTTCTTC	CASSLGASGREVYNEQFF
TRBV19	TRBJ1-3	NA	NA	TGTGCCAGTAACCCGAAGGGACTCGTAGGAAACACCATATATTTT	CASNPKGLVGNTIYF
TRBV7-2	TRBJ2-7	NA	NA	TGTGCCAGCAGCTTCTACAGCAACTACGAGCAGTACTTC	CASSFYSNYEQYF
TRBV10-1	TRBJ2-3	NA	NA	TGCGCCAGCAGTGAGCGGGGAATACACACAGATACGCAGTATTTT	CASSERGIHTDTQYF
TRBV25-1	TRBJ1-1	NA	NA	TGTGCCAGCAGGAGGCACACTGAAGCTTTCTTT	CASRRHTEAFF
TRBV30	TRBJ1-1	NA	NA	TGTGCCTGGACCCAAAGGGCGGGCACTGAAGCTTTCTTT	CAWTQRAGTEAFF
TRBV15	TRBJ1-5	NA	NA	TGTGCCACCAGCAGAGGGTGGCAGATAAGCAATCAGCCCCAGCATTTT	CATSRGWQISNQPQHF
TRBV15	TRBJ2-3	NA	TRBD2	TGTGCCACCAGCAGAGATCGGGCTAGCGGGAGAAATCAGGCACCAGATACGCAGTATTTT	CATSRDRASGRNQAPDTQYF
TRBV27	TRBJ2-1	NA	TRBD2	TGTGCCAGCAGTTCCGTGGGGACTAGCGGACACAATGAGCAGTTCTTC	CASSSVGTSGHNEQFF
TRBV7-8	TRBJ1-1	NA	NA	TGTGCCAGCAGCTTAGCACCTGGAGGGGACACTGAAGCTTTCTTT	CASSLAPGGDTEAFF
TRBV29-1	TRBJ2-1	NA	NA	TGCAGCGTTGACCCGGACAAGAAGCTTGATGAGCAGTTCTTC	CSVDPDKKLDEQFF
TRBV6-6	TRBJ2-7	NA	NA	TGTGCCAGCAGCTCCCGGGGATTCTCCTACGAGCAGTACTTC	CASSSRGFSYEQYF
TRBV6-6	TRBJ1-5	NA	TRBD1	TGTGCCAGCAGACCGGGACAGAATCAGCCCCAGCATTTT	CASRPGQNQPQHF
TRBV7-9	TRBJ2-3	NA	NA	TGTGCCAGCAGCCCTCTCATTCGAGGACATTATGGCACAGATACGCAGTATTTT	CASSPLIRGHYGTDTQYF
TRBV4-1	TRBJ2-1	NA	TRBD2	TGCGCCTGCACTAGCGGGAGTGGAGGCGATGAGCAGTTCTTC	CACTSGSGGDEQFF
TRBV14	TRBJ2-7	NA	NA	TGTGCCAGCAGCCAAGATGGAGGCCTAGCGTACTACGAGCAGTACTTC	CASSQDGGLAYYEQYF
TRBV5-6	TRBJ1-5	NA	TRBD1	TGTGCCAGCAGCTTGGCCGGAACAGGGGGAAGGCAGCCCCAGCATTTT	CASSLAGTGGRQPQHF
TRBV9	TRBJ1-1	NA	TRBD1	TGTGCCAGCAGCGTAGGAGGGGGCGGGACTGAAGCTTTCTTT	CASSVGGGGTEAFF
TRBV5-4	TRBJ2-1	NA	NA	TGTGCCAGCAGCTTCGGGTTCAGGGCAAGTGAAAGGTACAATGAGCAGTTCTTC	CASSFGFRASERYNEQFF
TRBV10-3	TRBJ2-3	NA	NA	TGTGCCATCAGTGGGTCTAGCAACGCAGATACGCAGTATTTT	CAISGSSNADTQYF
TRBV12-5	TRBJ2-2	NA	TRBD2	TGTGCTAGTGGTTTGGCCCCCCGGGGCGGGAGGGGGACGAACACCGGGGAGCTGTTTTTT	CASGLAPRGGRGTNTGELFF
TRBV11-3	TRBJ2-1	NA	NA	TGTGCCAGCAGCAGGGGAACCTACAATGAGCAGTTCTTC	CASSRGTYNEQFF
TRBV5-4	TRBJ2-7	NA	TRBD1	TGTGCCAGCAGCTTGGCCTTCTCCCGGGACAGGGTAACCGAGCAGTACTTC	CASSLAFSRDRVTEQYF
TRBV7-2	TRBJ2-1	NA	TRBD2	TGTGCCAGCTTGGGGCGGGAGGGAAAATCCTACAATGAGCAGTTCTTC	CASLGREGKSYNEQFF
TRBV19	TRBJ2-6	NA	TRBD2	TGTGCGCAGGGGCCTAGCGGGAGTACTGGGGCCAACGTCCTGACTTTC	CAQGPSGSTGANVLTF
TRBV4-3	TRBJ2-7	NA	TRBD2	TGCGCCAGCAGCCAACCGGAGCGGGGGCCCAGCTCCTACGAGCAGTACTTC	CASSQPERGPSSYEQYF
TRBV28	TRBJ2-1	NA	TRBD2	TGTGCCAGCAGGAGACTAGCGCCTACCTACAATGAGCAGTTCTTC	CASRRLAPTYNEQFF
TRBV9	TRBJ2-7	NA	TRBD2	TGTGCCAGCAGCGTAGGATTTTCTCCTAGCGGGATCTCCTACGAGCAGTACTTC	CASSVGFSPSGISYEQYF